This TCR beta chain was recorded in a study of T cell changes during pregnancy in multiple sclerosis. The assay was immunoSEQ multiplex PCR, and TCRdb's table has in-frame clones only and misses some. The table includes under 45,000 clones, around 96% detected once. Per germline, CDR1 MNHEY and CDR2 SVGAGI. The CDR3 covers 15 residues. Trimming took off 4 bases at V and 1 base at J, with 14 bases between the two ends. This material consisted of peripheral blood, taken in the second trimester of pregnancy. This TCR came from a female donor with multiple sclerosis, enrolled in a pregnancy study. V usage is TRBV6-5 and J usage is TRBJ2-7; TRBD2 might be the D (5 bases). CDR3 in amino acids: CASSSDFVPSYEQYF. As DNA, the CDR3 is TGTGCCAGCAGTTCGGACTTCGTCCCATCCTACGAGCAGTACTTC.